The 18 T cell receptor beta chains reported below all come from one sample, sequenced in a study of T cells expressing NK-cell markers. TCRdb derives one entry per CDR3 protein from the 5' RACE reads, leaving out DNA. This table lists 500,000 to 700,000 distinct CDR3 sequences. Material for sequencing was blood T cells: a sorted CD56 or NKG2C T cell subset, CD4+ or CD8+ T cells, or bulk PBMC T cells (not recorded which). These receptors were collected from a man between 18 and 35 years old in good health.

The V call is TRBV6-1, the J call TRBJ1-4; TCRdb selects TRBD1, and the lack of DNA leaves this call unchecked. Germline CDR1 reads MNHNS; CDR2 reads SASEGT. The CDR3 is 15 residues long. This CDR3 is CASKTGWGANEKLFF.

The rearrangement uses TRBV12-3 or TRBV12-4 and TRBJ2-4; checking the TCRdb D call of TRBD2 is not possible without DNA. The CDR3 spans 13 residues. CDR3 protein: CASREAVKNIQYF.

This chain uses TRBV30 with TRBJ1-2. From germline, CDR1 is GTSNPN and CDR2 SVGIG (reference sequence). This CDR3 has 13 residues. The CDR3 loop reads CAWSVQGSYGYTF.

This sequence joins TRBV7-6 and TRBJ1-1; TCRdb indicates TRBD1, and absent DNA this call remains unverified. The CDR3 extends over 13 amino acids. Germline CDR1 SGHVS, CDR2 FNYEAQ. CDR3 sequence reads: CASAAGTGLVAFF.

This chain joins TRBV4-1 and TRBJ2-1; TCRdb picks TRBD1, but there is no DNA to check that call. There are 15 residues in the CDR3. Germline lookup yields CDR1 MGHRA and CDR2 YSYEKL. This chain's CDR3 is CASSQVAPGGNEQFF.

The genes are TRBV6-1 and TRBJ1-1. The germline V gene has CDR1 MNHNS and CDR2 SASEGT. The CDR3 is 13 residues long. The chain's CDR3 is CASRGAPDTEAFF.

This chain's CDR3 is CATHRVGGDTQYF. The rearrangement joins TRBV25-1 to TRBJ2-3; checking the TCRdb D call of TRBD1 is not possible without DNA. CDR1 and CDR2 (germline): MGHDK, SYGVNS. The CDR3 sequence is 13 residues long.

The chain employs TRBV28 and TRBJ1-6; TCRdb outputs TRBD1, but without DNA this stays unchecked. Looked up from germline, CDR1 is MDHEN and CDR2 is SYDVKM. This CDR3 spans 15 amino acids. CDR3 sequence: CASSFTQGVNSPLHF. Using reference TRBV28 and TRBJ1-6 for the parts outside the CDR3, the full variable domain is DVKVTQSSRYLVKRTGEKVFLECVQDMDHENMFWYRQDPGLGLRLIYFSYDVKMKEKGDIPEGYSVSREKKERFSLILESASTNQTSMYLCASSFTQGVNSPLHFGNGTRLTVT.

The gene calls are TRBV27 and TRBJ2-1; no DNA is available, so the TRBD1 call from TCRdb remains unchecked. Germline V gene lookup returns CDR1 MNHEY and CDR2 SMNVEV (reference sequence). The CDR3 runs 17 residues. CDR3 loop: CASSLLTGTGVYNEQFF.

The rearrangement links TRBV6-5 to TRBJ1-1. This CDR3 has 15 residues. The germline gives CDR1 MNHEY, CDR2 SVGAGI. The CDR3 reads CASSYSRGGGTEAFF.

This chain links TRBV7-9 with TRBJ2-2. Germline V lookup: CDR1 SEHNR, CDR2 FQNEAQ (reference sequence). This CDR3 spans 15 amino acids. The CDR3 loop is CASSGGNLERAELFF. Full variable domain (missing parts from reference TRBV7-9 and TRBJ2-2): DTGVSQNPRHKITKRGQNVTFRCDPISEHNRLYWYRQTLGQGPEFLTYFQNEAQLEKSRLLSDRFSAERPKGSFSTLEIQRTEQGDSAMYLCASSGGNLERAELFFGEGSRLTVL.

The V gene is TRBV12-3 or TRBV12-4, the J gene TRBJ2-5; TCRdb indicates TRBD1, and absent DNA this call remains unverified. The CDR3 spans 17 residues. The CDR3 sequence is CASSPGVWDRGTETQYF.

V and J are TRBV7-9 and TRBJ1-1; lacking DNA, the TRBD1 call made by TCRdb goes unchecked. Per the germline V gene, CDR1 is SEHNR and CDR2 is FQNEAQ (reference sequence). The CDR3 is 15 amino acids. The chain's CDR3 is CASSLSLGAGTEAFF.

Here the CDR3 reads CASSALAGRWDNEQFF. The chain employs TRBV5-1 and TRBJ2-1; TCRdb names TRBD2, which stays unverified in the absence of DNA. The CDR3 contains 16 residues. Per germline, CDR1 SGHRS and CDR2 YFSETQ.

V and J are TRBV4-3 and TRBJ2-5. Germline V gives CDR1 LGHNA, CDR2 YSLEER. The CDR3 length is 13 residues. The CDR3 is CASSQDVRETQYF.

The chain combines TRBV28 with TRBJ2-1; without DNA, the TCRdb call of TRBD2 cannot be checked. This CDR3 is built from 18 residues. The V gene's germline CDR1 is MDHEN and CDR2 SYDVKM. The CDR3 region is CASSHGLAGRSSYNEQFF.

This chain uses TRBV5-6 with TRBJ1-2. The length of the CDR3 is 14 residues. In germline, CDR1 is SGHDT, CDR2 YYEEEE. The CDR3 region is CASSLVTALYGYTF.

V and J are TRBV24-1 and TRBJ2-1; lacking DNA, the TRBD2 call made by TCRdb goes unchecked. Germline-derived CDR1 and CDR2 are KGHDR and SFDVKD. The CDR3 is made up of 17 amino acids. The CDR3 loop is CATSDTGPNKIGHEQFF.